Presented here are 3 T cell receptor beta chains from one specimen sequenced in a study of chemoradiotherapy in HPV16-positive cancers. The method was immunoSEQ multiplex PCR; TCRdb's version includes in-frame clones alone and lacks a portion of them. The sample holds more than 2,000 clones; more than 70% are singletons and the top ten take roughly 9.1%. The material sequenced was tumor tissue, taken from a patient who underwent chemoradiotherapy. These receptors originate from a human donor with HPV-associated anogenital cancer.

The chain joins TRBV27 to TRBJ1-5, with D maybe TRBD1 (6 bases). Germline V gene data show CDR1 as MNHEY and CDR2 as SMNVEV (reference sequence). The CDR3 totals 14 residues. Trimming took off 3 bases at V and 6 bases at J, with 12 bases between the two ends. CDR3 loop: CASSLYREGQPQHF. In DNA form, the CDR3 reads TGTGCCAGCAGTTTGTACAGGGAGGGTCAGCCCCAGCATTTT.

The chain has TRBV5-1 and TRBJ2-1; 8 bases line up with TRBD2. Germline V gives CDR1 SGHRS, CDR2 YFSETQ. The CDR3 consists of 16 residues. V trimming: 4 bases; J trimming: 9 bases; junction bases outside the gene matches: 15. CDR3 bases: TGCGCCAGCAGCCGGAACAGCGGGAGTGCGCTCGGTGAGCAGTTCTTC. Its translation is CASSRNSGSALGEQFF.

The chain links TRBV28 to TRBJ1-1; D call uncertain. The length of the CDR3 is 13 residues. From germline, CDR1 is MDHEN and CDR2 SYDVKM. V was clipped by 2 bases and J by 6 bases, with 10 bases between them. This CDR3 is CASSLSPGAEAFF. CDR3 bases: TGTGCCAGCAGTTTAAGTCCCGGGGCTGAAGCTTTCTTT.